This entry features one T cell receptor (beta chain) sequence. Antigen specificity is unknown. TCRdb passed the reads through MiXCR, listing each CDR3 protein once. Of about 530,000 distinct CDR3 sequences listed, roughly 29% are singletons. The source of the sample is a study of T cell repertoires in cytomegalovirus infection. General observations from the study: CMV carriers with the relevant HLA were identified by cumulative public TCR beta family frequency. Dominant in the ex vivo response were TCR beta clonotypes restricted by HLA-C and specific for CMV.

The receptor's source is a human donor in good health (CMV status not recorded). Some clones in this sample may be carry-over from other donors' samples. Sequencing was carried out using PBMCs.

CDR3 nucleotide sequence: TGTGCCAGCAGTTCAAACAGGGTTTTGGTATTCTCTGGAAACACCATATATTTT. This gives the protein CASSSNRVLVFSGNTIYF. The rearrangement uses TRBV27 and TRBJ1-3; tentative D call: TRBD1 (6 bases). With 4 bases removed from V and 0 bases from J, the gap between germline ends came to 19 bases. The germline CDR1 and CDR2 sequences are MNHEY and SMNVEV (reference sequence). The CDR3 has 18 residues.